This T cell receptor (beta chain) came from a study of OX40 agonist ivuxolimab in advanced cancers. For context, the study as a whole: Ivuxolimab was an agonistic, fully human IgG2 monoclonal antibody directed against OX40 (CD134), a costimulatory receptor. Intravenous ivuxolimab was administered to patients every 2 weeks at six dose levels: 0.01, 0.1, 0.3, 1.5, 3 and 10 mg/kg. Among the roughly 54 dose-escalation patients, 19 had hepatocellular carcinoma, roughly 15 melanoma, 9 renal cell carcinoma and 9 head and neck cancer. In the dose-escalation cohort, around four fifths of patients were male, and the mean age was approximately 60 years with a range of roughly 23 to 90. Patients were allowed to have had prior anti-PD-1, anti-PD-L1 or anti-CTLA-4 therapy, and roughly 40% of the dose-escalation patients had been treated with checkpoint inhibitors. Partial responses were achieved by three dose-escalation patients, of whom one had hepatocellular carcinoma and two had cutaneous melanoma. The purpose of peripheral TCRbeta sequencing was to test whether ivuxolimab changed TCR sequence diversity and led to clonal T-cell expansion. The paper covers the monotherapy dose-escalation part of the phase I ivuxolimab trial, which included N ≈ 50 patients. Broad study findings and their caveats: Low levels of normalized T-cell clonal expansion were also seen in some patients who did not respond. After ivuxolimab, more expanded clones were found on average in CD8+ T cells than in CD4+ T cells. Antigen specificity was not determined for the clonally expanded peripheral T cells. In the 0.1-3.0 mg/kg groups, partial responders were among the patients with the lowest normalized peripheral clonal expansion, particularly in CD8+ T cells. At doses of 0.1 to 3.0 mg/kg, clonal expansion of both CD4+ and CD8+ T cells in blood was seen between baseline and week 6.

The CDR3 sequence holds 14 residues, the cysteine and phenylalanine included. Only the CDR3 part of the read is kept: 42 bases, read in frame from the first base. CDR1 and CDR2 (SEHNR, FQNEAQ) derive from the germline V gene (reference sequence). V is shortened by 0 bases, J by 5 bases, and the region joining them spans 10 bases. To sequence the TCRbeta CDR3 region, genomic DNA was isolated from the sorted cells. The immunoSEQ Assay was used for sequencing of TCRbeta CDR3 regions. TCRdb's version of the immuneACCESS table is confined to in-frame rearrangements and falls short of the full clone set. An unresolved V gene accounts for under half of the shortfall where checked; the remainder is of unknown origin. Within this sample are around 56,000 clones, with roughly 89% of them counted one time only. The top ten clones comprise approximately 1.5% of the sample. Patients with a history of autoimmune disease or receiving systemic immunosuppression were excluded from the trial. In every dose cohort, peripheral blood was drawn for TCR sequencing at baseline, cycle 4 day 1, and cycle 7 day 1. Samples were obtained from an open-label, multicenter, first-in-human phase I dose-escalation trial of ivuxolimab. Adults with locally advanced or metastatic melanoma, renal cell, hepatocellular, or head and neck squamous cell carcinoma were enrolled in the trial. Before TCR sequencing, CD4+ T cells and CD8+ T cells from peripheral blood were sorted into separate populations.

Comment on this clone: Its antigen remains undetermined. Base qualities are not provided; no much larger clone lies one nucleotide away.

The chain employs TRBV7-9 and TRBJ2-5, with TRBD1 perhaps the D gene, on 5 matching bases. The material sequenced was CD4+ or CD8+ T cells sorted from blood, taken in a trial of the OX40 agonist ivuxolimab. The receptor was derived from an adult with an advanced solid tumor such as melanoma, head and neck, liver or kidney cancer. The CDR3 protein is CASSLAQGGETQYF. The bases are TGTGCCAGCAGCTTAGCTCAGGGTGGCGAGACCCAGTACTTC. Extended through the reference TRBV7-9 and TRBJ2-5 proteins, this CDR3 yields the full variable domain: DTGVSQNPRHKITKRGQNVTFRCDPISEHNRLYWYRQTLGQGPEFLTYFQNEAQLEKSRLLSDRFSAERPKGSFSTLEIQRTEQGDSAMYLCASSLAQGGETQYFGPGTRLLVL.